What follows are 9 T cell receptor beta chains derived from one specimen sequenced in a study of cytomegalovirus exposure and HLA in healthy donors. Primers for the PCR totalled 60 Vbeta and 13 Jbeta. Sequencing used immunoSEQ multiplex PCR; TCRdb keeps in-frame clones, though not all of them. The sample lists around 200,000 clones, roughly 73% occurring once. Sequenced input: PBMCs. These receptors were obtained from a female donor in good health and CMV-seronegative.

The V gene is TRBV6-5, the J gene TRBJ2-7; a weak D match, TRBD1 (6 bases). This CDR3 has 15 amino acids. Germline V CDR1 and CDR2: MNHEY, SVGAGI. Trimming removed 0 bases at V and 2 bases at J, with 11 bases between. CDR3: CASSYSGDKTYEQYF. In DNA, the CDR3 is TGTGCCAGCAGTTACTCGGGGGACAAGACCTACGAGCAGTACTTC.

The J gene is TRBJ2-2, the V gene TRBV4-1; perhaps TRBD2 as D (5 bases). This CDR3 has 16 amino acids. Trimming removed 0 bases from V and 0 bases from J, with 8 bases in between. From germline, CDR1 is MGHRA and CDR2 YSYEKL. Here the CDR3 DNA reads TGCGCCAGCAGCCAAGAAAGGACTTCGAACACCGGGGAGCTGTTTTTT. Its protein is CASSQERTSNTGELFF.

The gene calls are TRBV9 and TRBJ2-1, with TRBD2 as a possible D gene (6 bases). CDR3 length equals 15 residues. Germline CDR1 reads SGDLS; CDR2 reads YYNGEE. V lost 4 bases to trimming and J lost 4 bases, with 15 bases between them. CDR3 in amino acids: CASSPPPGDYNEQFF. CDR3 nucleotide sequence: TGTGCCAGCAGCCCCCCCCCGGGGGATTACAATGAGCAGTTCTTC.

The chain has TRBV6-6 and TRBJ1-5; TRBD1 matches 11 bases. The V gene's germline CDR1 is MNHNY and CDR2 SVGAGI (reference sequence). V lost 6 bases, J lost 7 bases, and 8 bases stayed unmatched. The CDR3 loop spans 15 amino acids. The CDR3 sequence: CASSPGTGGEQPQHF. In DNA, the CDR3 is TGTGCCAGCAGCCCCGGGACAGGGGGTGAACAGCCCCAGCATTTT.

This chain joins TRBV4-1 and TRBJ1-1; D remains ambiguous. The CDR3 consists of 15 residues. The V gene's germline CDR1 is MGHRA and CDR2 YSYEKL. Trimming removed 0 bases at V and 3 bases at J, with 11 bases between. Written as DNA, the CDR3 is TGCGCCAGCAGCCAAGAGGGCAGATCGGACACTGAAGCTTTCTTT. This encodes CASSQEGRSDTEAFF.

The genes are TRBV30 and TRBJ1-5; perhaps TRBD1 as D (5 bases). Trimming took 2 bases from V and 7 from J, leaving 12 bases between them. CDR1 and CDR2 from the germline V gene are GTSNPN and SVGIG (reference sequence). This CDR3 comprises 13 residues. CDR3 sequence: CAWSQTVGQPQHF. CDR3 coding DNA: TGTGCCTGGAGTCAGACAGTGGGCCAGCCCCAGCATTTT.

This rearrangement joins TRBV7-9 to TRBJ1-2; TRBD1 aligns across 8 bases. V shed 5 bases, J shed 5 bases, and the junction held 10 bases outside the gene matches. The CDR3 loop spans 15 amino acids. CDR1 is SEHNR and CDR2 is FQNEAQ in the germline V gene (reference sequence). CDR3 coding DNA: TGTGCCAGCAGCAGACAGGGGTCCTTTATATATGGCTACACCTTC. Translating it yields CASSRQGSFIYGYTF. Supplemented by reference TRBV7-9 and TRBJ1-2, the full variable domain reads DTGVSQNPRHKITKRGQNVTFRCDPISEHNRLYWYRQTLGQGPEFLTYFQNEAQLEKSRLLSDRFSAERPKGSFSTLEIQRTEQGDSAMYLCASSRQGSFIYGYTFGSGTRLTVV.

The V and J genes are TRBV6-6 and TRBJ1-6; 7 nucleotides match TRBD1. After removal of 0 bases from V and 6 bases from J, the junction contained 2 bases not matched to a gene. Germline lookup yields CDR1 MNHNY and CDR2 SVGAGI (reference sequence). There are 15 residues in the CDR3. The CDR3 loop is CASSYSGDSNSPLHF. Here the CDR3 DNA reads TGTGCCAGCAGTTACTCGGGGGACAGTAATTCACCCCTCCACTTT.

The gene calls are TRBV14 and TRBJ2-3, with D possibly being TRBD1 (6 bases). Germline V gene lookup returns CDR1 SGHDN and CDR2 FVKESK. With 0 bases removed from V and 5 bases from J, the gap between germline ends came to 15 bases. CDR3 length: 16 amino acids. Written as DNA, the CDR3 is TGTGCCAGCAGCCAAGATCTACCAGGGGCGGGAGATACGCAGTATTTT. This encodes CASSQDLPGAGDTQYF.